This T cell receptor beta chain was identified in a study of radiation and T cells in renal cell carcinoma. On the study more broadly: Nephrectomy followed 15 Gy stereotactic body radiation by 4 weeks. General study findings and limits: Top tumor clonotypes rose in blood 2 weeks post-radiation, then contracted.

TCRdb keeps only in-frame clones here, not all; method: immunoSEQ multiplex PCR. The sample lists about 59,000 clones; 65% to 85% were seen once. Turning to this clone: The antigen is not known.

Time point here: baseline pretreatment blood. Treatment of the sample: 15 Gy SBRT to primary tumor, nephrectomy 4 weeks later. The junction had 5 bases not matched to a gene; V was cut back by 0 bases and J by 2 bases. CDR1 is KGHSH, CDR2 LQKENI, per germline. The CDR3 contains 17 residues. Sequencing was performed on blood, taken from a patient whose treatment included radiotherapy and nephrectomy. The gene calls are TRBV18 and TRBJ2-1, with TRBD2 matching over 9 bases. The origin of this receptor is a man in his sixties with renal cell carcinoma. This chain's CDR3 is CASSPPIGGGAYNEQFF. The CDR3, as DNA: TGTGCCAGCTCACCACCGATAGGCGGGGGGGCCTACAATGAGCAGTTCTTC.